Following are 30 T cell receptor beta chains from one sample sequenced in a study of blood T cell repertoires in COVID-19 (TCRdb year 2020). The library was prepared using the immunoSEQ multiplex PCR assay. TCRdb's version of the immuneACCESS table is confined to in-frame rearrangements and falls short of the full clone set. An unresolved V gene accounts for under half of the shortfall where checked; the remainder is of unknown origin. The sample table shows about 260,000 clones, and more than 75% are seen once. The ten largest account for about 8.7% of the sample. Sequencing input: peripheral blood. The origin of the receptors is a man between 35 and 55 years old with active or convalescent COVID-19.

This chain joins TRBV15 and TRBJ2-2, with 12 bases lining up with TRBD1. The CDR3 is 15 residues long. V was clipped by 5 bases and J by 3 bases; unmatched bases: 1. Germline CDR1 and CDR2: LNHNV and YYDKDF (reference sequence). CDR3 loop: CATSRDRGHTGELFF. The CDR3 coding sequence is TGTGCCACCAGCCGGGACAGGGGGCACACCGGGGAGCTGTTTTTT. Full variable domain (remainder filled in from reference TRBV15 and TRBJ2-2): DAMVIQNPRYQVTQFGKPVTLSCSQTLNHNVMYWYQQKSSQAPKLLFHYYDKDFNNEADTPDNFQSRRPNTSFCFLDIRSPGLGDTAMYLCATSRDRGHTGELFFGEGSRLTVL.

Here the CDR3 DNA reads TGTGCCAGCAGTTTATCCAGGGGGACTGAAGCTTTCTTT. This encodes CASSLSRGTEAFF. The chain recombines TRBV27 with TRBJ1-1; 7 bases agree with TRBD1. The ends lost 0 bases at V and 5 bases at J; junction bases unmatched: 0. This CDR3 has 13 residues. Germline V gene data show CDR1 as MNHEY and CDR2 as SMNVEV (reference sequence).

V gene TRBV29-1 combines with J gene TRBJ2-1; a possible D gene is TRBD2 (7 bases). CDR1 SQVTM and CDR2 ANQGSEA come from the germline V gene. The CDR3 is 12 amino acids. V was clipped by 3 bases and J by 10 bases, with 13 bases between them. The CDR3 loop reads CSVEGGAGEQFF. CDR3 in DNA: TGCAGCGTTGAGGGGGGGGCTGGCGAGCAGTTCTTC.

This sequence joins TRBV24-1 and TRBJ2-5; D might be TRBD1 (6 bases). Per germline, CDR1 KGHDR and CDR2 SFDVKD. Deletions cut 5 bases from V and 0 bases from J, with 15 bases between. The CDR3 totals 16 residues. CDR3 sequence (DNA): TGTGCCACCAGTGTAACTGGACAGTTACACCAAGAGACCCAGTACTTC. Translating gives CATSVTGQLHQETQYF.

The rearrangement links TRBV19 to TRBJ2-3; tentative D call: TRBD2 (6 bases). The CDR3 is 15 residues long. Trimming left V 6 bases short and J 1 base short, with 14 bases between. Germline CDR1 and CDR2: LNHDA and SQIVND (reference sequence). In nucleotides, the CDR3 is TGTGCCAGTAGACCCTCGGGACTCGGCACAGATACGCAGTATTTT. It is translated as CASRPSGLGTDTQYF. Using reference TRBV19 and TRBJ2-3 for the parts outside the CDR3, the full variable domain is DGGITQSPKYLFRKEGQNVTLSCEQNLNHDAMYWYRQDPGQGLRLIYYSQIVNDFQKGDIAEGYSVSREKKESFPLTVTSAQKNPTAFYLCASRPSGLGTDTQYFGPGTRLTVL.

The chain combines TRBV7-9 with TRBJ2-5, with D uncertain. The CDR3 sequence is 16 residues long. Germline CDR1 reads SEHNR; CDR2 reads FQNEAQ (reference sequence). Trimming removed 1 base at V and 5 bases at J, with 17 bases between. This CDR3 reads CASSLVLRVFWETQYF. CDR3 in DNA: TGTGCCAGCAGCTTAGTTTTACGGGTCTTCTGGGAGACCCAGTACTTC.

The gene calls are TRBV6-5 and TRBJ2-1; D is undetermined. This CDR3 is built from 15 residues. Trimming took 5 bases from V and 6 from J, leaving 17 bases between them. Germline V gives CDR1 MNHEY, CDR2 SVGAGI. The CDR3 bases are TGTGCCAGCAGTAACCGGCAGGCCCGCGTCAATGAGCAGTTCTTC. It specifies CASSNRQARVNEQFF.

CDR3 in amino acids: CASNSAGYEQYF. CDR3 in DNA: TGTGCCAGCAACTCGGCAGGTTACGAGCAGTACTTC. V gene TRBV11-2 combines with J gene TRBJ2-7; D not certain. Trimming shortened V by 7 bases and J by 4 bases, and 11 bases separated the two germline ends. The germline gives CDR1 SGHAT, CDR2 FQNNGV. This CDR3 region has 12 residues.

The CDR3 sequence is CAWSVEGRVRSGANVLTF. CDR3 nucleotides: TGTGCCTGGAGTGTCGAGGGTAGGGTTCGCTCTGGGGCCAACGTCCTGACTTTC. The rearrangement joins TRBV30 to TRBJ2-6, with a weak D call TRBD2 (5 bases). In germline, CDR1 is GTSNPN, CDR2 SVGIG (reference sequence). V gave up 0 bases and J gave up 0 bases, with 15 bases separating them. The CDR3 consists of 18 residues.

This sequence joins TRBV7-3 and TRBJ2-2; the match to TRBD1 covers 9 bases. The CDR3 sequence is 16 residues long. Per germline, CDR1 SGHTA and CDR2 FQGTGA. Losses at the gene ends were 5 bases for V and 5 bases for J; bases not matched to a gene: 9. CDR3 amino acids: CASSRRTGARTGELFF. The CDR3 DNA is TGTGCCAGCAGCCGCAGGACAGGGGCGAGGACCGGGGAGCTGTTTTTT.

The J gene is TRBJ2-4, the V gene TRBV10-3; a weak D match, TRBD1 (5 bases). In germline, CDR1 is ENHRY, CDR2 SYGVKD. The CDR3 runs to 16 residues. V lost 2 bases and J lost 8, with 19 bases in between. DNA of the CDR3: TGTGCCATCAGTGAGCCCCAACTTACAGGAACCCACATTCAGTACTTC. Residues: CAISEPQLTGTHIQYF.

The chain has TRBV9 and TRBJ1-2; TRBD1 is a possible D gene (5 bases). V was trimmed by 0 bases and J by 5 bases, leaving 20 bases between them. Germline-derived CDR1 and CDR2 are SGDLS and YYNGEE. The length of the CDR3 is 17 residues. The CDR3 is CASSVGGDWMGLYGYTF. The CDR3 DNA is TGTGCCAGCAGCGTAGGGGGGGACTGGATGGGTTTATATGGCTACACCTTC.

The rearrangement uses TRBV5-1 and TRBJ1-3; TRBD1 matches 8 bases. The CDR3 is 14 amino acids. V gave up 4 bases and J gave up 4 bases; unmatched junction bases: 4. CDR1 SGHRS and CDR2 YFSETQ come from the germline V gene. The CDR3 sequence: CASSAGTGGNTIYF. DNA of the CDR3: TGCGCCAGCAGCGCCGGGACAGGCGGAAACACCATATATTTT.

This chain connects TRBV15 to TRBJ1-4; no clear D gene. Trimming left V 0 bases short and J 5 bases short, with 16 bases between. Germline V gene sequence: CDR1 LNHNV, CDR2 YYDKDF (reference sequence). This CDR3 is built from 17 residues. CDR3 DNA: TGTGCCACCAGCAGAGATCGCCGTCTGGGCAGCAATGAAAAACTGTTTTTT. The encoded protein is CATSRDRRLGSNEKLFF.

The chain links TRBV5-4 to TRBJ1-2; D gene ambiguous. Germline V gene lookup returns CDR1 SGHNT and CDR2 YYREEE (reference sequence). Between the trimmed V and J ends, which lost 7 bases and 3 bases, there was a span of 10 bases. The CDR3 has 12 residues. CDR3 sequence (DNA): TGTGCCAGCGGGTACGGAGACTATGGCTACACCTTC. Its translation is CASGYGDYGYTF. Full variable domain (missing parts from reference TRBV5-4 and TRBJ1-2): ETGVTQSPTHLIKTRGQQVTLRCSSQSGHNTVSWYQQALGQGPQFIFQYYREEENGRGNFPPRFSGLQFPNYSSELNVNALELDDSALYLCASGYGDYGYTFGSGTRLTVV.

The J gene is TRBJ1-1, the V gene TRBV5-1, with 9 bases matching TRBD1. There are 18 residues in the CDR3. The trim removed 4 bases at V and 1 base at J, leaving 14 bases unmatched. CDR1 SGHRS and CDR2 YFSETQ come from the germline V gene. This chain's CDR3 is CASSPRPGQGLENTEAFF. The DNA for the CDR3 is TGCGCCAGCAGCCCTCGACCGGGACAGGGTCTGGAGAACACTGAAGCTTTCTTT.

The chain links TRBV7-2 to TRBJ1-2; D might be TRBD1 (5 bases). The CDR3 is made up of 16 amino acids. Trimming left V 5 bases short and J 2 bases short, with 18 bases between. Germline V gene lookup returns CDR1 SGHTA and CDR2 FQGNSA. The CDR3 here is CASSPNPIQANYGYTF. The CDR3 region has the DNA TGTGCCAGCAGCCCAAACCCCATACAGGCGAACTATGGCTACACCTTC. Together with reference TRBV7-2 and TRBJ1-2, the CDR3 gives the full variable domain: GAGVSQSPSNKVTEKGKDVELRCDPISGHTALYWYRQSLGQGLEFLIYFQGNSAPDKSGLPSDRFSAERTGGSVSTLTIQRTQQEDSAVYLCASSPNPIQANYGYTFGSGTRLTVV.

The genes are TRBV7-3 and TRBJ2-5, with no clear D. The V end was cut by 2 bases, the J end by 5 bases, with 9 bases between. Germline assignment: CDR1 SGHTA and CDR2 FQGTGA. The CDR3 consists of 13 residues. The CDR3 coding sequence is TGTGCCAGCAGCTTAGTCCCCTTCGAGACCCAGTACTTC. As protein: CASSLVPFETQYF.

This chain connects TRBV30 to TRBJ2-5; 9 bases line up with TRBD2. This CDR3 comprises 15 residues. V trimming: 0 bases; J trimming: 7 bases; junction bases outside the gene matches: 9. Looked up from germline, CDR1 is GTSNPN and CDR2 is SVGIG (reference sequence). The CDR3 DNA reads as TGTGCCTGGAGTGTGGCTAGCGGGGTTCGGGGGACCCAGTACTTC. It is translated as CAWSVASGVRGTQYF. Variable domain in full (rest from reference TRBV30 and TRBJ2-5): SQTIHQWPATLVQPVGSPLSLECTVEGTSNPNLYWYRQAAGRGLQLLFYSVGIGQISSEVPQNLSASRPQDRQFILSSKKLLLSDSGFYLCAWSVASGVRGTQYFGPGTRLLVL.

The chain carries TRBV5-6 and TRBJ2-3; no definite D call. Trimming took 6 bases from V and 3 from J, leaving 11 bases between them. Germline assignment: CDR1 SGHDT and CDR2 YYEEEE. The CDR3 has 13 amino acids. The CDR3 region is CASMPPRTDTQYF. DNA for the CDR3: TGTGCCAGCATGCCTCCCCGGACAGATACGCAGTATTTT.

The genes are TRBV19 and TRBJ2-1; possibly TRBD1 for D (7 bases). The CDR3 consists of 14 residues. Germline CDR1 reads LNHDA; CDR2 reads SQIVND (reference sequence). The ends were cut back, 4 bases at V and 10 bases at J, with 17 bases in the middle. CDR3 in DNA: TGTGCCAGTAGTACCGGACAGGACTACAGCGAGCAGTTCTTC. This gives the protein CASSTGQDYSEQFF.

J is TRBJ2-2 and V is TRBV11-3; 9 bases line up with TRBD1. CDR3 size: 15 residues. Germline values: CDR1 SGHNT, CDR2 YENEEA. V was clipped by 5 bases and J by 8 bases; unmatched bases: 9. The CDR3 bases are TGTGCCAGCAGCCGCCTGGGACAGGGAGAAGGGGAGCTGTTTTTT. This encodes CASSRLGQGEGELFF.

The chain couples TRBV11-2 to TRBJ1-1, with D perhaps matching TRBD1 (5 bases). Germline V gene lookup returns CDR1 SGHAT and CDR2 FQNNGV. This CDR3 region has 13 residues. V gave up 3 bases and J gave up 3 bases, with 8 bases separating them. The CDR3 coding sequence is TGTGCCAGCAGCTTTAGCAGGGACACTGAAGCTTTCTTT. Amino acids: CASSFSRDTEAFF.

The V gene is TRBV4-2, the J gene TRBJ2-7; 12 nucleotides line up with TRBD1. CDR1 is LGHNA and CDR2 is YNFKEQ in the germline V gene. V gave up 1 base and J gave up 3 bases; unmatched junction bases: 4. The CDR3 consists of 16 residues. CDR3 residues: CASSQVGQGARYEQYF. Written as DNA, the CDR3 is TGTGCCAGCAGCCAAGTGGGACAGGGGGCCCGCTACGAGCAGTACTTC.

J is TRBJ2-1 and V is TRBV7-9, with 11 bases that match TRBD2. The CDR3 is 17 amino acids. The J segment lost 2 bases and the V segment lost 7 bases, leaving 10 bases of the junction unmatched. The germline gives CDR1 SEHNR, CDR2 FQNEAQ (reference sequence). The CDR3 protein is CASTSFGGLAAYNEQFF. CDR3 in DNA: TGTGCCAGCACCTCTTTCGGGGGACTAGCGGCCTACAATGAGCAGTTCTTC. The full variable domain, its missing parts supplied by reference TRBV7-9 and TRBJ2-1, is DTGVSQNPRHKITKRGQNVTFRCDPISEHNRLYWYRQTLGQGPEFLTYFQNEAQLEKSRLLSDRFSAERPKGSFSTLEIQRTEQGDSAMYLCASTSFGGLAAYNEQFFGPGTRLTVL.

The CDR3 nucleotides read TGCGCCACTCGAGCAGGGGAAGATTCACCCCTCCACTTT. This encodes CATRAGEDSPLHF. The chain has TRBV5-1 and TRBJ1-6, with a weak D call TRBD1 (6 bases). The CDR3 covers 13 residues. The V gene's germline CDR1 is SGHRS and CDR2 YFSETQ. V lost 9 bases, J lost 8 bases, and 15 bases lay in between.

The chain combines TRBV21-1 with TRBJ2-1; the D call in the table, TRBD1, was not verified against the DNA. TRBV21-1 is annotated as a pseudogene. The CDR3 loop spans 21 amino acids. CDR3 protein: CASSKFPGTAFWNFSYNEQFF. The CDR3 nucleotides read TGTGCCAGCAGCAAATTTCCCGGGACAGCCTTCTGGAATTTCTCCTACAATGAGCAGTTCTTC.

J is TRBJ2-1 and V is TRBV5-6; 7 bases are a match to TRBD1. Trimming took 2 bases from V and 4 from J; bases not matched to a gene: 9. CDR3 length: 16 amino acids. Per germline, CDR1 SGHDT and CDR2 YYEEEE. Here the CDR3 reads CASSFRGSAVYNEQFF. DNA for the CDR3: TGTGCCAGCAGCTTCAGGGGGTCGGCAGTATACAATGAGCAGTTCTTC.

This chain joins TRBV5-1 and TRBJ2-7, with D hard to call. This CDR3 is built from 14 residues. CDR1 and CDR2 (germline): SGHRS, YFSETQ. Deletions cut 0 bases from V and 3 bases from J, with 10 bases between. For the CDR3, the DNA is TGCGCCAGCAGCTTGGGGCAGAATAACTACGAGCAGTACTTC. Its translation is CASSLGQNNYEQYF. The whole variable domain, filled in from reference TRBV5-1 and TRBJ2-7, reads KAGVTQTPRYLIKTRGQQVTLSCSPISGHRSVSWYQQTPGQGLQFLFEYFSETQRNKGNFPGRFSGRQFSNSRSEMNVSTLELGDSALYLCASSLGQNNYEQYFGPGTRLTVT.

The V and J genes are TRBV7-9 and TRBJ2-2; TRBD2 might be the D (6 bases). The CDR3 runs 17 residues. CDR1 and CDR2 from the germline V gene are SEHNR and FQNEAQ (reference sequence). V lost 4 bases, J lost 6 bases, and 21 bases lay in between. The CDR3 protein is CASSSQWDFRVPGELFF. DNA of the CDR3: TGTGCCAGCAGCTCCCAGTGGGACTTCCGAGTCCCCGGGGAGCTGTTTTTT. The full variable domain, its missing parts supplied by reference TRBV7-9 and TRBJ2-2, is DTGVSQNPRHKITKRGQNVTFRCDPISEHNRLYWYRQTLGQGPEFLTYFQNEAQLEKSRLLSDRFSAERPKGSFSTLEIQRTEQGDSAMYLCASSSQWDFRVPGELFFGEGSRLTVL.